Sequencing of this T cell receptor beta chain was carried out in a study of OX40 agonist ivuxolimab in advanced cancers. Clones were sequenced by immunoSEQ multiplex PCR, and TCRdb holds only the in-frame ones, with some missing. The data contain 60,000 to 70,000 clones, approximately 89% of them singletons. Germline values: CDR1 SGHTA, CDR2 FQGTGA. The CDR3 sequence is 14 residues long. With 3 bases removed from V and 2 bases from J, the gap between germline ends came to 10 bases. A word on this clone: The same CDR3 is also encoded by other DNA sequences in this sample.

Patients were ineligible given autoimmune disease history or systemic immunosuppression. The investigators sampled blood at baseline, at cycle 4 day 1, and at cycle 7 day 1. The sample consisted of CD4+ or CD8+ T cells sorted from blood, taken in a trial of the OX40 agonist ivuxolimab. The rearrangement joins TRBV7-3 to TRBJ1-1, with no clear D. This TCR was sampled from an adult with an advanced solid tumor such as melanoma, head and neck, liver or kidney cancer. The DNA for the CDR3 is TGTGCCAGCAGCTTCTCGGGGAAAAACACTGAAGCTTTCTTT. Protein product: CASSFSGKNTEAFF.